A selection of T cell receptor beta chains follows, all from one sample in a study of blood T cell repertoires in COVID-19. TCRdb's table, derived via immunoSEQ multiplex PCR, lists solely in-frame clones and lacks some. The repertoire holds roughly 39,000 clones, with approximately 85% as singletons. The sample consisted of peripheral blood. The source is a man aged 55-75 years with acute or convalescent COVID-19. Both conserved end residues are part of each CDR3. The D gene is left open where the match is weak. Only part of the rows carry a size: once, few, many, or a class if the clone is expanded.

TRBV2	TRBJ2-7	.	TRBD2	CASRWGRTSGAYEQYF	TGTGCCAGCCGGTGGGGTAGGACTAGCGGGGCCTACGAGCAGTACTTC
TRBV7-2	TRBJ2-1	.	TRBD2	CASSLRSGSTFYEQFF	TGTGCCAGCAGCTTAAGGAGCGGGAGTACGTTCTATGAGCAGTTCTTC
TRBV10-2	TRBJ1-5	.	.	CASSENSMSNQPQHF	TGCGCCAGCAGTGAGAACAGTATGAGCAATCAGCCCCAGCATTTT
TRBV6-6	TRBJ2-6	once	.	CASVGLSGANVLTF	TGTGCCAGCGTCGGTCTCTCTGGGGCCAACGTCCTGACTTTC
TRBV25-1	TRBJ2-7	.	TRBD1	CASSEAPGTGNGYEQYF	TGTGCCAGCAGTGAGGCCCCCGGGACAGGGAATGGGTACGAGCAGTACTTC
TRBV19	TRBJ2-7	.	TRBD1	CASRLTGLVGFEQYF	TGTGCCAGTAGGCTGACAGGGTTAGTTGGGTTCGAGCAGTACTTC
TRBV7-9	TRBJ2-7	.	TRBD1	CASSQGQGYSYEQYF	TGTGCCAGCAGCCAAGGACAGGGCTACTCCTACGAGCAGTACTTC
TRBV7-2	TRBJ2-7	.	TRBD2	CASSLRSGTSGGIEQYF	TGTGCCAGCAGCTTACGGTCGGGTACTAGCGGGGGTATCGAGCAGTACTTC
TRBV5-1	TRBJ2-2	.	.	CASTTGVAVNTGELFF	TGCGCCAGCACTACGGGGGTAGCGGTGAACACCGGGGAGCTGTTTTTT
TRBV30	TRBJ1-1	few	TRBD1	CAWTKDRGNTEAFF	TGTGCCTGGACAAAGGACAGGGGGAACACTGAAGCTTTCTTT
TRBV3-1/TRBV3-2	TRBJ2-5	once	TRBD2	CASSQDLSGGQETQYF	TGTGCCAGCAGCCAAGATCTTTCGGGGGGGCAAGAGACCCAGTACTTC
TRBV6-2/TRBV6-3	TRBJ1-2	.	.	CASTPGRFYGYTF	TGTGCCAGCACCCCGGGCCGGTTCTATGGCTACACCTTC
TRBV6-2/TRBV6-3	TRBJ2-1	.	TRBD2	CASSLPRGGVYNEQFF	TGTGCCAGCAGCCTCCCCCGGGGGGGGGTCTACAATGAGCAGTTCTTC
TRBV18	TRBJ1-1	.	.	CASSPSVLVSAEAFF	TGTGCCAGCTCACCAAGTGTGTTAGTCTCTGCTGAAGCTTTCTTT
TRBV12-3/TRBV12-4	TRBJ2-7	.	.	CASSLGSYEQYF	TGTGCCAGCAGTTTGGGCAGCTACGAGCAGTACTTC
TRBV2	TRBJ2-3	.	.	CASRKSEGDTQYF	TGTGCCAGCAGGAAATCCGAGGGTGATACGCAGTATTTT
TRBV4-1	TRBJ1-5	.	.	CASSQVGAQGQPQHF	TGCGCCAGCAGCCAAGTGGGGGCGCAAGGTCAGCCCCAGCATTTT
TRBV12-3/TRBV12-4	TRBJ1-1	.	TRBD1	CASSFDRATEAFF	TGTGCCAGCAGTTTTGACAGGGCGACTGAAGCTTTCTTT
TRBV9	TRBJ2-5	.	.	CASSVDTGGARETQYF	TGTGCCAGCAGCGTAGACACAGGTGGGGCCCGGGAGACCCAGTACTTC
TRBV4-1	TRBJ2-7	.	TRBD2	CASSQGGGIYEQYF	TGCGCCAGCAGCCAAGGCGGGGGGATTTACGAGCAGTACTTC
TRBV6-5	TRBJ1-4	.	.	CASSYYDGGHEKLFF	TGTGCCAGCAGTTACTACGACGGTGGGCATGAAAAACTGTTTTTT
TRBV3-1/TRBV3-2	TRBJ1-5	.	.	CASSQDRGGGQPQHF	TGTGCCAGCAGCCAAGATCGGGGTGGAGGGCAGCCCCAGCATTTT
TRBV6-5	TRBJ1-2	.	.	CASSADRNYGYTF	TGTGCCAGCAGCGCGGACAGAAACTATGGCTACACCTTC
TRBV27	TRBJ1-2	.	TRBD1	CASSRDRVSYGYTF	TGTGCCAGCAGCCGTGACAGGGTTAGCTATGGCTACACCTTC
TRBV27	TRBJ1-2	.	TRBD1	CASSPINPGQGATYGYTF	TGTGCCAGCAGTCCAATAAACCCGGGACAGGGGGCGACCTATGGCTACACCTTC
TRBV30	TRBJ2-1	.	TRBD2	CAVSGRVSYNEQFF	TGTGCCGTTAGCGGGAGGGTCTCCTACAATGAGCAGTTCTTC
TRBV3-1/TRBV3-2	TRBJ2-5	once	TRBD2	CASSQDPTGLWGETQYF	TGTGCCAGCAGCCAAGATCCTACGGGACTATGGGGAGAGACCCAGTACTTC
TRBV12-5	TRBJ2-1	.	.	CASGLGPRFEQFF	TGTGCTAGTGGTTTGGGGCCTAGGTTTGAGCAGTTCTTC
TRBV4-1	TRBJ2-3	.	TRBD2	CASSNLERGVGTDTQYF	TGCGCCAGCAGCAACCTGGAGCGGGGGGTGGGCACAGATACGCAGTATTTT
TRBV5-1	TRBJ1-4	.	TRBD1	CASRTGGDLEKLFF	TGCGCCAGCCGGACAGGGGGAGATCTTGAAAAACTGTTTTTT
TRBV4-2	TRBJ2-2	once	TRBD1	CASSPGDRTNTGELFF	TGTGCCAGCAGCCCTGGGGACAGGACGAACACCGGGGAGCTGTTTTTT
TRBV7-2	TRBJ2-1	.	TRBD2	CASSLDVAGPYNEQFF	TGTGCCAGCAGCTTAGATGTAGCGGGGCCCTACAATGAGCAGTTCTTC
TRBV2	TRBJ1-1	.	TRBD1	CASRGTGRTEAFF	TGTGCCAGCAGGGGGACAGGGCGGACTGAAGCTTTCTTT
TRBV6-5	TRBJ2-5	.	.	CASSVKGGTTETQYF	TGTGCCAGCAGCGTCAAGGGGGGGACTACTGAGACCCAGTACTTC
TRBV27	TRBJ2-7	.	TRBD2	CASTTLWAGDGGEQYF	TGTGCCAGCACCACGTTATGGGCGGGAGACGGCGGCGAGCAGTACTTC
TRBV4-2	TRBJ2-7	once	.	CASSQWTEEMVGGEQYF	TGTGCCAGCAGCCAATGGACGGAGGAGATGGTGGGGGGCGAGCAGTACTTC
TRBV7-8	TRBJ2-1	.	TRBD2	CASSSRTSGGVYNEQFF	TGTGCCAGCAGCTCCAGGACTAGCGGGGGGGTGTACAATGAGCAGTTCTTC